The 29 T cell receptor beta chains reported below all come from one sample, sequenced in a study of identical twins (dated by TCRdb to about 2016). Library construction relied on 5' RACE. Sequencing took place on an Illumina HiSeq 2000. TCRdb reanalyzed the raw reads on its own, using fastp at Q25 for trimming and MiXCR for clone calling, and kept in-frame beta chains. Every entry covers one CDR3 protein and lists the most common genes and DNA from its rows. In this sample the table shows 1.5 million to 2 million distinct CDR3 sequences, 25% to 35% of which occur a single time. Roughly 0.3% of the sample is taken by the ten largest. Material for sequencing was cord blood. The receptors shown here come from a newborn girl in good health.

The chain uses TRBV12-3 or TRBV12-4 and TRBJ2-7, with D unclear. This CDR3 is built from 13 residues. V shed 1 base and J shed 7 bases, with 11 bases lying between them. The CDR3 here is CASSLVGSREQYF. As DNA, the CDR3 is TGTGCCAGCAGTTTAGTAGGCTCCCGGGAGCAGTACTTC.

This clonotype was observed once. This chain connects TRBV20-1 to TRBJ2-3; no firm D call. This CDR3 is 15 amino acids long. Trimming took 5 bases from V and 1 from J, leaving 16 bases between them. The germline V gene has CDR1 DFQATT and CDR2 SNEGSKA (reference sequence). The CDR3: CSASRSGARTDTQYF. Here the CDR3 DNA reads TGCAGTGCTTCCCGGTCGGGCGCGCGCACAGATACGCAGTATTTT.

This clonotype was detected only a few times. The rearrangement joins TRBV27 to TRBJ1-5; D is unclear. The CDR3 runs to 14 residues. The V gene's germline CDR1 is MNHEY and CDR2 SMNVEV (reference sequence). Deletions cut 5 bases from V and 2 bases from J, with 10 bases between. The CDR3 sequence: CASSARRGNQPQHF. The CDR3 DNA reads TGTGCCAGCAGTGCGAGACGGGGCAATCAGCCCCAGCATTTT.

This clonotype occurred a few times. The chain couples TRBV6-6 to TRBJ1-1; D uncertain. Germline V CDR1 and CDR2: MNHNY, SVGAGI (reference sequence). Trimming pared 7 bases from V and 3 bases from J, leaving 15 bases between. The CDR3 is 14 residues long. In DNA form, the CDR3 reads TGTGCCAGCACTAAGGGTCGGGGAGACACTGAAGCTTTCTTT. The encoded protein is CASTKGRGDTEAFF.

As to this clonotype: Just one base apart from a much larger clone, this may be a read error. DNA of the CDR3: TGCGGCGTTGAACTAGGGACAGATACGCAGTATTTT. Its translation: CGVELGTDTQYF. This sequence joins TRBV29-1 and TRBJ2-3; D perhaps matches TRBD2 (5 bases). The CDR3 runs 12 residues. Germline CDR1 reads SQVTM; CDR2 reads ANQGSEA.

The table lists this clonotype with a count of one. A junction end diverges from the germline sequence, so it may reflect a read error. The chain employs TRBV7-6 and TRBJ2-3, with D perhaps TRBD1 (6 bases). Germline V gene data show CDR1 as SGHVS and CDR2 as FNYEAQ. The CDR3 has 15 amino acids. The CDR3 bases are TGTGCCAGCAACTTATCGAACAGGGGCACAGATACGCAGTATTTT. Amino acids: CASNLSNRGTDTQYF.

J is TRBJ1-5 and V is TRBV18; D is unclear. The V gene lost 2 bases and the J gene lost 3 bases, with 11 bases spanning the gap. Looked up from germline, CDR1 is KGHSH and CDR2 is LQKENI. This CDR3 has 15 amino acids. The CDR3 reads CASSPSGESNQPQHF. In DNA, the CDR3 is TGTGCCAGCTCACCATCCGGGGAGTCCAATCAGCCCCAGCATTTT.

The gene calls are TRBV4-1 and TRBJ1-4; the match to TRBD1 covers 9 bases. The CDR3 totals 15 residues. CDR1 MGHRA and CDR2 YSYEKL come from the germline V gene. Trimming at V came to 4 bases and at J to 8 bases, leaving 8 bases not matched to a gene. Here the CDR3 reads CASSPQDGQGEKLFF. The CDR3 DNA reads TGCGCCAGCAGCCCCCAGGACGGACAGGGGGAAAAACTGTTTTTT.

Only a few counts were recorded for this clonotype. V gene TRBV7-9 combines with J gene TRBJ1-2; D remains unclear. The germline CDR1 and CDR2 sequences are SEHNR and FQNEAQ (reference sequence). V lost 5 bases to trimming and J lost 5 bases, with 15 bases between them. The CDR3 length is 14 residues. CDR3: CASSGPTSGYGYTF. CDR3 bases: TGTGCCAGCAGCGGCCCGACCTCGGGATATGGCTACACCTTC.

This chain's CDR3 is CSASPPRGGYTQYF. CDR3 sequence (DNA): TGCAGTGCTTCTCCCCCCCGGGGTGGGTATACGCAGTATTTT. This chain connects TRBV20-1 to TRBJ2-3, with a tentative D call TRBD2 (5 bases). This CDR3 comprises 14 residues. Germline CDR1 reads DFQATT; CDR2 reads SNEGSKA (reference sequence). V was shortened by 5 bases and J by 7 bases, with 19 bases between the two germline ends.

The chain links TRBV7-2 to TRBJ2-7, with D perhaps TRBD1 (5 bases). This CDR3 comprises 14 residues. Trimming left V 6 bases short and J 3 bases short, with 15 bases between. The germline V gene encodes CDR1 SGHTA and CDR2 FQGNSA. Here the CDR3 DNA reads TGTGCCAGCAGTTACACGCAGGGAAACTACGAGCAGTACTTC. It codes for CASSYTQGNYEQYF.

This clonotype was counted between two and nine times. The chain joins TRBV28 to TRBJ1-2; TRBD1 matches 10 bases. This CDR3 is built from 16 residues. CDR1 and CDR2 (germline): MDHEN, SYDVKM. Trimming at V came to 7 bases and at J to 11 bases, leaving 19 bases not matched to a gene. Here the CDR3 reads CASTGATDRGKMGYTF. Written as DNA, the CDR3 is TGTGCCAGCACCGGAGCTACGGACAGGGGGAAAATGGGGTACACCTTC.

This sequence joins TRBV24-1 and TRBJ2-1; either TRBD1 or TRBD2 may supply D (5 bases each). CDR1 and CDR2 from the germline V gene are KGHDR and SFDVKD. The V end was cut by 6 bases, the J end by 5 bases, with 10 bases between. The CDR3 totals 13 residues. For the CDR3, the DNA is TGTGCCACCAGTTGGGGGATAAACAATGAGCAGTTCTTC. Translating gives CATSWGINNEQFF.

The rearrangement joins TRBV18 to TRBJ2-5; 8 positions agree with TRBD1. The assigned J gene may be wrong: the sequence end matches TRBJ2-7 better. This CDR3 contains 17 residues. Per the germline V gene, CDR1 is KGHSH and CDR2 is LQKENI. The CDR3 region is CASSSGLRGRSIYEQYF. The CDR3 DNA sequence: TGTGCCAGCTCATCAGGGCTCAGGGGGCGAAGCATCTACGAGCAGTACTTC.

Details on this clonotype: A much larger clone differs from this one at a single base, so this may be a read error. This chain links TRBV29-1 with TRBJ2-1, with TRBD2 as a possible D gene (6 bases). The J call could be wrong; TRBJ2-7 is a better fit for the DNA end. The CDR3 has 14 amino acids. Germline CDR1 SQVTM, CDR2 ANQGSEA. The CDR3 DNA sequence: TGCAGCGTTGCGCGGGGAAGCTCCTACAATGAGCAGTACTTC. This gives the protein CSVARGSSYNEQYF.

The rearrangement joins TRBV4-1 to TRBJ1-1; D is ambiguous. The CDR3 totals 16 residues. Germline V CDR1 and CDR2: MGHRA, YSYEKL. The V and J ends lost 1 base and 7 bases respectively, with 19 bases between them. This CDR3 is CASSQVYLTSPLEAFF. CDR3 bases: TGCGCCAGCAGCCAAGTGTATTTGACTTCACCCCTTGAAGCTTTCTTT.

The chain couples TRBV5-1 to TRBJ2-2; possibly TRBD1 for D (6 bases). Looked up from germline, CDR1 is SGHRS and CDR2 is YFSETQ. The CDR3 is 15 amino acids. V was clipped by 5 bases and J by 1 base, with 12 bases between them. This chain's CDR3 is CASRWGHLNTGELFF. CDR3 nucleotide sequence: TGCGCCAGCAGATGGGGACACCTGAACACCGGGGAGCTGTTTTTT.

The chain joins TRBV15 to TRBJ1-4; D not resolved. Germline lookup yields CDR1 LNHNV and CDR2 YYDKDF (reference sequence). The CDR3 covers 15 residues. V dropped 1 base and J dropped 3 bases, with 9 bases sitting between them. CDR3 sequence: CATSRARGPNEKLFF. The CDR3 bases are TGTGCCACCAGCAGAGCCCGAGGGCCTAATGAAAAACTGTTTTTT.

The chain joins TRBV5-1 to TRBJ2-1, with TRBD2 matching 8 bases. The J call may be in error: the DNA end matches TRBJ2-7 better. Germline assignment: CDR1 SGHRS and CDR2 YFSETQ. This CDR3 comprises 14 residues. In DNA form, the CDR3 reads TGCGCCAGCAGGGGACTAGTCGGGTATAATGAGCAGTACTTC. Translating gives CASRGLVGYNEQYF.

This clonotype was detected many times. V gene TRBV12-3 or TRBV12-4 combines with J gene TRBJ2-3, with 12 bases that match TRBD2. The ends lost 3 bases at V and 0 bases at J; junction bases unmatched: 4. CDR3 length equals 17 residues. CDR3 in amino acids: CASSFPSGRASTDTQYF. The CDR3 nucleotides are TGTGCCAGCAGTTTTCCTAGCGGGAGGGCTAGCACAGATACGCAGTATTTT.

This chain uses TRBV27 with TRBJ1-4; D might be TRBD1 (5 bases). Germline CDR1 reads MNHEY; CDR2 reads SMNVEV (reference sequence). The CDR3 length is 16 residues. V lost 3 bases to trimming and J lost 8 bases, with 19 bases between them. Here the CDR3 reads CASSFRGGVKAEKLFF. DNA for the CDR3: TGTGCCAGCAGTTTTCGGGGAGGGGTAAAGGCAGAAAAACTGTTTTTT.

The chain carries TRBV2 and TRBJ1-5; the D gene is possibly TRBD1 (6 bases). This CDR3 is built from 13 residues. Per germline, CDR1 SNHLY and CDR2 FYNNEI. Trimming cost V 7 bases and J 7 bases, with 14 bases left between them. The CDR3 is CASINREGQPQHF. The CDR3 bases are TGTGCCAGCATTAACAGGGAAGGACAGCCCCAGCATTTT. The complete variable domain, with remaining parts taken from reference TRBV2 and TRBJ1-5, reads EPEVTQTPSHQVTQMGQEVILRCVPISNHLYFYWYRQILGQKVEFLVSFYNNEISEKSEIFDDQFSVERPDGSNFTLKIRSTKLEDSAMYFCASINREGQPQHFGDGTRLSIL.

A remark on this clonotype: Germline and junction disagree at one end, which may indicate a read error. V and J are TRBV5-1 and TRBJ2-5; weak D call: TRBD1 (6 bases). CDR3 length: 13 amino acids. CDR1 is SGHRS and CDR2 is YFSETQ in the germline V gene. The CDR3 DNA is TGCGCCGGCAGCTTGGGACACGAAGAGACCCAGTACTTC. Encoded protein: CAGSLGHEETQYF.

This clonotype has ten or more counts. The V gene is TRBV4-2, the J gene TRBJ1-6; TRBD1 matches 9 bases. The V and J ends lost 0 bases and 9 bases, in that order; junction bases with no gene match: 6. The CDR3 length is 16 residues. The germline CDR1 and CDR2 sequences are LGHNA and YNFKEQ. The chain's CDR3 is CASSQDLGQGGSPLHF. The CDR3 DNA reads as TGTGCCAGCAGCCAAGATCTGGGACAGGGTGGTTCACCCCTCCACTTT.

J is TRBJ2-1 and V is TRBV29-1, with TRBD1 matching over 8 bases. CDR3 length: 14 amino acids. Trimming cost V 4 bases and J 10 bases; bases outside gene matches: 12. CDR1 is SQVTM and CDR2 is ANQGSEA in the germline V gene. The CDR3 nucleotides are TGCAGCGTTGCATTGGGACAGGCGGCCTACGAGCAGTTCTTC. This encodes CSVALGQAAYEQFF.

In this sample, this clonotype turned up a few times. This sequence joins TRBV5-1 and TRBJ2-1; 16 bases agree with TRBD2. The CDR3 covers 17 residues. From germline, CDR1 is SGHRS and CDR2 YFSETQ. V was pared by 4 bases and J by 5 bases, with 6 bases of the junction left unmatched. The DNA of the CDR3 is TGCGCCAGCAGCGTCCCGGGACTAGCGGGGGGGAACAATGAGCAGTTCTTC. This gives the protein CASSVPGLAGGNNEQFF.

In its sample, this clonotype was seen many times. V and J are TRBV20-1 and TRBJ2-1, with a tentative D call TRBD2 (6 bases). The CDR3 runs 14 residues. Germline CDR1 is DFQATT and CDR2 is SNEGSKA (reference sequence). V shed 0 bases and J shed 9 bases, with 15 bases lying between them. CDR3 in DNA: TGCAGTGCTAGAGATGGGTTTCCGGGAGCTGAGCAGTTCTTC. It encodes CSARDGFPGAEQFF.

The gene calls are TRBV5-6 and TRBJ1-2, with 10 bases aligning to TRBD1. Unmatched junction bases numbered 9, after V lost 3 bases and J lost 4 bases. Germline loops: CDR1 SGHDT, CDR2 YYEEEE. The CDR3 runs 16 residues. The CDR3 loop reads CASSSEDRGVAYGYTF. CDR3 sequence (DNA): TGTGCCAGCAGCTCAGAGGACAGGGGGGTCGCCTATGGCTACACCTTC.

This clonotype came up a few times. Here the CDR3 DNA reads TGTGCCAGCAGTTTTAGGGGACTAGCGTATTCCTACGAGCAGTACTTC. This encodes CASSFRGLAYSYEQYF. This chain links TRBV27 with TRBJ2-7; 10 bases are shared with TRBD2. This CDR3 spans 16 amino acids. With 3 bases clipped from V and 1 base from J, the junction kept 6 bases outside the gene matches. Germline lookup yields CDR1 MNHEY and CDR2 SMNVEV (reference sequence).